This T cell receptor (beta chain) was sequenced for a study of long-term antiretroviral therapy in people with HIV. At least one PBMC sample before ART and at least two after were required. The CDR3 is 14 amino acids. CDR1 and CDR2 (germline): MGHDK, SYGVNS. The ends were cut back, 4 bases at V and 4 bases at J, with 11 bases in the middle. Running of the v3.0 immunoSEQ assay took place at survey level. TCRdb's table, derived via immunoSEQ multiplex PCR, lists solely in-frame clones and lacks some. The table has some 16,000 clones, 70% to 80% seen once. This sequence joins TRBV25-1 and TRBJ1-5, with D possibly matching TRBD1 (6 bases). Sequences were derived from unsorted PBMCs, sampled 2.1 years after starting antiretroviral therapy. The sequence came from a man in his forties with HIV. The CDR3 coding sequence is TGTGCCAGCAGTGGAACACAGGGAAATCAGCCCCAGCATTTT. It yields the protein CASSGTQGNQPQHF.